The clone carrying this TCR beta chain is a singleton in its sample. What it binds is unknown. Here immunoSEQ multiplex PCR was the method, and the copy in TCRdb shows in-frame clones only, minus some. This table has some 800 clones, around 85% appearing once. Each case's diagnosis was confirmed by two pathologists on H&E. These data originate in a study of immune evolution from preneoplasia to lung adenocarcinoma. Findings and limits, study-wide: From normal lung to invasive adenocarcinoma, top clone frequencies appeared to decrease. Later-stage lesions appeared to have more T cells, more diversity, less clonality.

The CDR3 covers 14 residues. The V gene's germline CDR1 is SGHDN and CDR2 FVKESK. The J segment lost 5 bases and the V segment lost 1 base, leaving 2 bases of the junction unmatched. V is TRBV14 and J is TRBJ2-3; TRBD2 agrees at 8 bases. Sequencing was performed on FFPE atypical adenomatous hyperplasia tissue from the lung. Specified subset: atypical adenomatous hyperplasia (AAH), lung preneoplasia. This TCR was recovered from a person aged 70 to 85 with lung adenocarcinoma. In DNA form, the CDR3 reads TGTGCCAGCAGCCAAGTTAGCGGGATAGATACGCAGTATTTT. It translates to CASSQVSGIDTQYF. Drawing the rest from reference TRBV14 and TRBJ2-3, the complete variable domain is EAGVTQFPSHSVIEKGQTVTLRCDPISGHDNLYWYRRVMGKEIKFLLHFVKESKQDESGMPNNRFLAERTGGTYSTLKVQPAELEDSGVYFCASSQVSGIDTQYFGPGTRLTVL.